This TCR beta chain was retrieved from a study of a mutant IDH1 vaccine in newly diagnosed glioma. Study background: Treated patients were roughly 62% male, about 38% female, mean age about 43 years. Earlier treatment was radiotherapy, temozolomide, or both, with most getting both.

Sequenced by immunoSEQ multiplex PCR; TCRdb stores in-frame clones only, minus some. The sample holds tens of thousands of clones, 79% seen once. This CDR3 is 14 amino acids long. The V and J ends lost 5 bases and 4 bases respectively, with 12 bases between them. CDR1 and CDR2 from the germline V gene are SGHNT and YYREEE (reference sequence). Specified time point: baseline, week 1 (first vaccination visit). The treatment: pre-vaccination baseline after standard-of-care therapy. This TCR was recovered from a man in his fifties or sixties with glioma. The chain combines TRBV5-4 with TRBJ2-2; D is undetermined. The sequencing used PBMCs, collected from a glioma patient treated with radiotherapy, temozolomide or both. The DNA of the CDR3 is TGTGCCAGCAGTAAAACCCAGACCACCGGGGAGCTGTTTTTT. It specifies CASSKTQTTGELFF.